Following are 29 T cell receptor beta chains from one sample sequenced in a study of blood T cell repertoires in COVID-19. TCRdb's copy holds only in-frame clones and misses some; the assay was immunoSEQ multiplex PCR. This sample has 150,000 to 200,000 clones, with 85% to 95% found just once. Input material: peripheral blood. These receptors all stem from a woman aged 45-59 years with acute or convalescent COVID-19.

The chain uses TRBV7-8 and TRBJ2-1, with 11 bases lining up with TRBD2. With V trimmed by 5 bases and J by 0 bases, 18 bases remained unmatched. The germline V gene encodes CDR1 SGHVS and CDR2 FQNEAQ. This CDR3 spans 21 amino acids. The CDR3 DNA reads as TGTGCCAGCAGCCCCCCCTCTGGGACTAGCGGATGGTTAGACTCCTACAATGAGCAGTTCTTC. Translation gives CASSPPSGTSGWLDSYNEQFF.

The V and J genes are TRBV5-1 and TRBJ2-7; 9 bases are a match to TRBD1. The CDR3 consists of 14 residues. The germline CDR1 and CDR2 sequences are SGHRS and YFSETQ. Germline trimming cut 7 bases from V and 5 bases from J; bases unmatched to any gene: 10. The CDR3 is CASYGTGGVDEQYF. CDR3 nucleotide sequence: TGCGCCAGCTACGGAACAGGGGGCGTCGACGAGCAGTACTTC.

The chain is built from TRBV9 and TRBJ2-3; the match to TRBD1 covers 10 bases. Per the germline V gene, CDR1 is SGDLS and CDR2 is YYNGEE. The CDR3 runs to 18 residues. J was trimmed by 2 bases and V by 3 bases; bases with no gene match: 12. CDR3 nucleotides: TGTGCCAGCAGCGGAAACCGACGACGACAGGGGGCCACAGATACGCAGTATTTT. Its protein product is CASSGNRRRQGATDTQYF.

The chain carries TRBV2 and TRBJ1-3, with D unresolved. Germline V lookup: CDR1 SNHLY, CDR2 FYNNEI. This CDR3 has 15 residues. With 6 bases removed from V and 8 bases from J, the gap between germline ends came to 20 bases. CDR3 residues: CASSWAEGLLDTIYF. CDR3 bases: TGTGCCAGCAGCTGGGCAGAGGGCCTTTTGGACACCATATATTTT.

The V call is TRBV3-1 (or the pseudogene TRBV3-2), the J call TRBJ1-6; weak D call: TRBD1 (5 bases). Germline V lookup: CDR1 LGHDT, CDR2 YNNKEL (reference sequence). V was trimmed by 1 base and J by 4 bases, leaving 8 bases between them. This CDR3 has 15 residues. The CDR3 protein is CASSQGQSYNSPLHF. CDR3 in DNA: TGTGCCAGCAGCCAAGGACAGAGTTATAATTCACCCCTCCACTTT.

The chain recombines TRBV30 with TRBJ2-1; possibly TRBD2 for D (6 bases). CDR1 and CDR2 from the germline V gene are GTSNPN and SVGIG (reference sequence). Trimming pared 2 bases from V and 5 bases from J, leaving 25 bases between. The CDR3 spans 18 residues. CDR3 sequence: CAWSPGPGTRKAHNEQFF. DNA for the CDR3: TGTGCCTGGAGTCCTGGGCCCGGGACTCGTAAGGCCCACAATGAGCAGTTCTTC.

The V call is TRBV18, the J call TRBJ1-3; no clear D gene. CDR3 length: 16 amino acids. Deletions cut 5 bases from V and 0 bases from J, with 14 bases between. Germline values: CDR1 KGHSH, CDR2 LQKENI. This chain's CDR3 is CASSSTVEDSGNTIYF. The CDR3 DNA sequence: TGTGCCAGCTCATCGACTGTGGAGGACTCTGGAAACACCATATATTTT. Combining the CDR3 with reference TRBV18 and TRBJ1-3 gives the whole variable domain NAGVMQNPRHLVRRRGQEARLRCSPMKGHSHVYWYRQLPEEGLKFMVYLQKENIIDESGMPKERFSAEFPKEGPSILRIQQVVRGDSAAYFCASSSTVEDSGNTIYFGEGSWLTVV.

The chain links TRBV5-4 to TRBJ1-2, with 8 bases matching TRBD1. The CDR3 sequence is 15 residues long. V lost 4 bases to trimming and J lost 3 bases; unmatched junction nucleotides: 8. Per germline, CDR1 SGHNT and CDR2 YYREEE (reference sequence). The CDR3 sequence: CASSTGQGMDYGYTF. The CDR3 nucleotides read TGTGCCAGCAGCACCGGACAGGGTATGGACTATGGCTACACCTTC.

The rearrangement joins TRBV6-1 to TRBJ1-1; possible D gene TRBD1, 5 bases. This CDR3 is 14 amino acids long. The germline V and J ends were trimmed by 1 base and 5 bases, with 11 bases remaining between them. Germline V CDR1 and CDR2: MNHNS, SASEGT. As DNA, the CDR3 is TGTGCCAGCAGTGAAGTGGCAGGGAGGACTGAAGCTTTCTTT. Protein sequence: CASSEVAGRTEAFF.

This chain joins TRBV19 and TRBJ1-1; D perhaps matches TRBD1 (6 bases). CDR1 is LNHDA and CDR2 is SQIVND in the germline V gene (reference sequence). Between the trimmed V and J ends, which lost 0 bases and 5 bases, there was a span of 22 bases. This CDR3 spans 18 amino acids. CDR3 region: CASSIDPGDRPEWTEAFF. The CDR3 coding sequence is TGTGCCAGTAGTATAGACCCCGGTGACAGGCCGGAGTGGACTGAAGCTTTCTTT.

J is TRBJ2-5 and V is TRBV5-1; 9 nucleotides align to TRBD1. J was trimmed by 6 bases and V by 0 bases; bases with no gene match: 6. The CDR3 spans 15 residues. The V gene's germline CDR1 is SGHRS and CDR2 YFSETQ. CDR3 coding DNA: TGCGCCAGCAGCTTGGGGACAGGGGAAGGGAAGACCCAGTACTTC. This translates into CASSLGTGEGKTQYF.

V gene TRBV27 combines with J gene TRBJ1-1; tentatively, D is TRBD1 (5 bases). The germline V and J ends were trimmed by 2 bases and 5 bases, with 12 bases remaining between them. The CDR3 has 14 residues. Germline V gene data show CDR1 as MNHEY and CDR2 as SMNVEV (reference sequence). The CDR3 bases are TGTGCCAGCAGTTTAAGGGGCAAGGGGACTGAAGCTTTCTTT. This codes for CASSLRGKGTEAFF.

This chain links TRBV7-3 with TRBJ1-1, with TRBD1 matching over 7 bases. Per germline, CDR1 SGHTA and CDR2 FQGTGA. This CDR3 region has 16 residues. Trimming at V came to 0 bases and at J to 4 bases, leaving 8 bases not matched to a gene. This CDR3 reads CASSLTGTDVGTEAFF. The CDR3, as DNA: TGTGCCAGCAGCTTAACAGGGACAGACGTTGGCACTGAAGCTTTCTTT.

This chain connects TRBV30 to TRBJ1-5; TRBD1 might be the D (6 bases). Germline V gene data show CDR1 as GTSNPN and CDR2 as SVGIG (reference sequence). Trimming took 1 base from V and 2 from J, leaving 15 bases between them. This CDR3 has 16 residues. For the CDR3, the DNA is TGTGCCTGGAGTGGGACCAGGGGAGACGGCAATCAGCCCCAGCATTTT. As protein: CAWSGTRGDGNQPQHF.

Turning to this clone: At one end the junction does not follow the germline gene, possibly because of a read error. The chain couples TRBV18 to TRBJ2-3, with unresolved D. The V gene's germline CDR1 is KGHSH and CDR2 LQKENI. The CDR3 has 13 residues. CDR3 residues: CASSAPSGDTQYF. DNA of the CDR3: TGTGCCAGCTCAGCACCTTCAGGCGATACGCAGTATTTT.

As DNA, the CDR3 is TGTGCCAGCTCACTGCAGGGAGGCAGCAATCAGCCCCAGCATTTT. Its protein product is CASSLQGGSNQPQHF. This chain links TRBV18 with TRBJ1-5; maybe TRBD1 (5 bases). Germline CDR1 KGHSH, CDR2 LQKENI. The ends were cut back, 4 bases at V and 1 base at J, with 11 bases in the middle. This CDR3 comprises 15 residues. The full variable domain, with the rest looked up from reference TRBV18 and TRBJ1-5, is NAGVMQNPRHLVRRRGQEARLRCSPMKGHSHVYWYRQLPEEGLKFMVYLQKENIIDESGMPKERFSAEFPKEGPSILRIQQVVRGDSAAYFCASSLQGGSNQPQHFGDGTRLSIL.

The chain carries TRBV24-1 and TRBJ2-1; TRBD1 agrees at 9 bases. The V gene's germline CDR1 is KGHDR and CDR2 SFDVKD. After removal of 4 bases from V and 4 bases from J, the junction contained 4 bases not matched to a gene. The CDR3 runs 15 residues. CDR3 nucleotides: TGTGCCACCAGTGAGGGGACAGGGTCGTACAATGAGCAGTTCTTC. Its translation is CATSEGTGSYNEQFF.

V and J are TRBV15 and TRBJ2-2; D may be TRBD2 (6 bases). The CDR3 totals 11 residues. V was pared by 4 bases and J by 11 bases, with 8 bases between. Germline CDR1 and CDR2: LNHNV and YYDKDF (reference sequence). CDR3 sequence reads: CATSIGGELFF. CDR3 DNA: TGTGCCACCAGCATCGGGGGTGAGCTGTTTTTT.

The chain has TRBV28 and TRBJ2-1, with 11 positions matching TRBD2. In germline, CDR1 is MDHEN, CDR2 SYDVKM. V lost 7 bases to trimming and J lost 7 bases; unmatched junction nucleotides: 9. The CDR3 has 15 residues. The DNA for the CDR3 is TGTGCCAGCATAGCGGGAGGGCCTGATCGTAATGAGCAGTTCTTC. The encoded protein is CASIAGGPDRNEQFF.

The chain carries TRBV5-1 and TRBJ2-5; D perhaps matches TRBD2 (6 bases). The CDR3 is 15 residues long. V lost 0 bases, J lost 5 bases, and 14 bases lay in between. CDR1 is SGHRS, CDR2 YFSETQ, per germline. The CDR3 loop reads CASSLGAGTAETQYF. In DNA, the CDR3 is TGCGCCAGCAGCTTGGGGGCCGGGACTGCGGAGACCCAGTACTTC.

This chain uses TRBV28 with TRBJ1-2; D is uncertain. Germline loops: CDR1 MDHEN, CDR2 SYDVKM. This CDR3 has 13 residues. V shed 7 bases and J shed 5 bases, with 14 bases lying between them. CDR3 protein: CASIGDGVYGYTF. CDR3 sequence (DNA): TGTGCCAGCATAGGAGACGGGGTTTATGGCTACACCTTC.

This chain connects TRBV24-1 to TRBJ2-2, with 9 bases that match TRBD2. There are 17 residues in the CDR3. Germline V gene sequence: CDR1 KGHDR, CDR2 SFDVKD. V lost 4 bases to trimming and J lost 6 bases; unmatched junction nucleotides: 11. The CDR3 DNA reads TGTGCCACCAGTGAGCCCCAAATGGCGGGGGGGTCCGGGGAGCTGTTTTTT. Protein: CATSEPQMAGGSGELFF.

The chain links TRBV24-1 to TRBJ1-6; the D is unclear. Trimming shortened V by 3 bases and J by 7 bases, and 9 bases separated the two germline ends. CDR1 and CDR2 (germline): KGHDR, SFDVKD. This CDR3 contains 14 residues. For the CDR3, the DNA is TGTGCCACCAGTGATGCGGGCCGAAATTCACCCCTCCACTTT. Translating gives CATSDAGRNSPLHF.

The V gene is TRBV4-2, the J gene TRBJ1-2, with no clear D. V was clipped by 1 base and J by 2 bases, with 11 bases between them. The germline V gene encodes CDR1 LGHNA and CDR2 YNFKEQ. This CDR3 has 15 amino acids. In DNA, the CDR3 is TGTGCCAGCAGCCAAGCTGCGGGTCAAAACTATGGCTACACCTTC. Amino acids: CASSQAAGQNYGYTF.

The genes are TRBV10-1 and TRBJ1-1; the D is unclear. V shed 2 bases and J shed 1 base, with 8 bases lying between them. This CDR3 comprises 14 residues. Germline assignment: CDR1 WNHNN and CDR2 SYGVQD (reference sequence). The CDR3 loop is CASSETGKNTEAFF. In nucleotides, the CDR3 is TGCGCCAGCAGTGAGACGGGGAAGAACACTGAAGCTTTCTTT.

The V call is TRBV6-6, the J call TRBJ2-1, with 11 positions matching TRBD2. Germline V gene sequence: CDR1 MNHNY, CDR2 SVGAGI (reference sequence). There are 14 residues in the CDR3. Unmatched junction bases numbered 4, after V lost 6 bases and J lost 6 bases. CDR3 nucleotide sequence: TGTGCCAGCAGGGCCGGGACTAGCGGCAATGAGCAGTTCTTC. Protein product: CASRAGTSGNEQFF.

The CDR3 nucleotides read TGTGCCAGCAGCTTGTTGGTCGGCTATGGCTACACCTTC. Its protein is CASSLLVGYGYTF. This chain joins TRBV5-8 and TRBJ1-2; D unclear. Deletions cut 1 base from V and 4 bases from J, with 8 bases between. The germline CDR1 and CDR2 sequences are SGHTS and YDEGEE. The CDR3 spans 13 residues.

The chain combines TRBV24-1 with TRBJ2-1; D is uncertain. V was pared by 3 bases and J by 4 bases, with 6 bases between. Germline V gene data show CDR1 as KGHDR and CDR2 as SFDVKD. The CDR3 spans 13 residues. CDR3 bases: TGTGCCACCAGTGATCTGACTTACAATGAGCAGTTCTTC. Amino acids: CATSDLTYNEQFF.

The V gene is TRBV28, the J gene TRBJ2-2, with D perhaps TRBD1 (5 bases). CDR1 MDHEN and CDR2 SYDVKM come from the germline V gene. The CDR3 runs 15 residues. V lost 2 bases and J 5 bases, leaving 12 bases between the germline ends. CDR3 sequence reads: CASSLPLAGTGELFF. The CDR3 region has the DNA TGTGCCAGCAGTTTACCCCTCGCAGGGACCGGGGAGCTGTTTTTT.